The clone carrying this T cell receptor beta chain qualifies as medium-sized. As yet, its antigen is unknown. Looked up from germline, CDR1 is LGHNA and CDR2 is YSLEER. This CDR3 spans 15 amino acids. V lost 1 base to trimming and J lost 2 bases, with 11 bases between them. This entry is derived from a study of T cells in narcolepsy. TCRdb keeps only in-frame clones here, not all; method: immunoSEQ multiplex PCR. The table lists around 1,700 clones, around 20% of them singletons. Material: cultured CD4+ T cells from cerebrospinal fluid. The chain joins TRBV4-3 to TRBJ1-2; D perhaps matches TRBD1 (5 bases). This sequence was found in a human donor with narcolepsy. This CDR3 is CASSQVGAANYGYTF. CDR3 bases: TGCGCCAGCAGCCAAGTCGGGGCGGCGAACTATGGCTACACCTTC.